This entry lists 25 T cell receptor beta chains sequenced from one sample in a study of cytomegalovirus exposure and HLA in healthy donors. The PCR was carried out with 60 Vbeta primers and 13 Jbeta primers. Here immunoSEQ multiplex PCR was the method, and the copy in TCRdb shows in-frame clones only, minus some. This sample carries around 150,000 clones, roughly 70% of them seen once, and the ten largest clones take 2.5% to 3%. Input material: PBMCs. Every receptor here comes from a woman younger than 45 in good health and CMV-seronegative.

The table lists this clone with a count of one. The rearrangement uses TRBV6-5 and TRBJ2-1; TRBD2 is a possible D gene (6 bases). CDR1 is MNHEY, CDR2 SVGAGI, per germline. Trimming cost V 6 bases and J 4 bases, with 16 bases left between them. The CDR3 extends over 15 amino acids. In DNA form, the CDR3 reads TGTGCCAGCAGCATTAATAGCGGAGCTTACAATGAGCAGTTCTTC. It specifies CASSINSGAYNEQFF.

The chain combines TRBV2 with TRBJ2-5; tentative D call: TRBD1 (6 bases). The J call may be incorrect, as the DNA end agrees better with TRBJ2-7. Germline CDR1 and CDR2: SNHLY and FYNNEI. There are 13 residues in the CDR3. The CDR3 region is CASSPMDSYEQYF. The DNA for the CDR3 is TGTGCCAGCAGCCCGATGGACAGCTACGAGCAGTACTTC.

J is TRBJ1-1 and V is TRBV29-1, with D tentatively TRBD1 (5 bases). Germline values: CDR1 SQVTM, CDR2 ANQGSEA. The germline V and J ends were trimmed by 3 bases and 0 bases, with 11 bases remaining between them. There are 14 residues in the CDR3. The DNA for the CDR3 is TGCAGCGTTGAGCAGGGAACGATGAACACTGAAGCTTTCTTT. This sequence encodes CSVEQGTMNTEAFF.

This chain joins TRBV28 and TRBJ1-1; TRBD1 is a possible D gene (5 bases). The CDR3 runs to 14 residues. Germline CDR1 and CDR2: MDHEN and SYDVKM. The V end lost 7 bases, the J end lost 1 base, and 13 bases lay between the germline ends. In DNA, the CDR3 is TGTGCCAGCATCCTACTCCAGGGGAACACTGAAGCTTTCTTT. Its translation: CASILLQGNTEAFF. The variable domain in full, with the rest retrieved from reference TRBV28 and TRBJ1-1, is DVKVTQSSRYLVKRTGEKVFLECVQDMDHENMFWYRQDPGLGLRLIYFSYDVKMKEKGDIPEGYSVSREKKERFSLILESASTNQTSMYLCASILLQGNTEAFFGQGTRLTVV.

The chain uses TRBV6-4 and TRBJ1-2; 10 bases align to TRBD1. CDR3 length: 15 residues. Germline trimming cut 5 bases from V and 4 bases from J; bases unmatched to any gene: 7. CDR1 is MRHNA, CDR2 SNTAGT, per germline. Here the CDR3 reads CASSSSWDRGYGYTF. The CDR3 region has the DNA TGTGCCAGCAGTAGCTCGTGGGACAGGGGCTATGGCTACACCTTC.

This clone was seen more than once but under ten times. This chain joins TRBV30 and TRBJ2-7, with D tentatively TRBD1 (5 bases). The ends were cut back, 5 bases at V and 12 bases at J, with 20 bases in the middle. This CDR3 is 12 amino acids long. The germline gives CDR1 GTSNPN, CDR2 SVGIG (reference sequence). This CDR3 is CAWRKDSALWYF. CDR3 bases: TGTGCCTGGCGGAAAGACAGCGCGCTTTGGTACTTC.

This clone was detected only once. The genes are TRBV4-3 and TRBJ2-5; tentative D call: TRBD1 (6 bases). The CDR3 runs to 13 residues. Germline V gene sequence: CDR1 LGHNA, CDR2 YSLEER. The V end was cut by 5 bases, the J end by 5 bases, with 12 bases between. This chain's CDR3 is CASSTGTRETQYF. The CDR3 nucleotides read TGCGCCAGCAGCACCGGGACACGGGAGACCCAGTACTTC.

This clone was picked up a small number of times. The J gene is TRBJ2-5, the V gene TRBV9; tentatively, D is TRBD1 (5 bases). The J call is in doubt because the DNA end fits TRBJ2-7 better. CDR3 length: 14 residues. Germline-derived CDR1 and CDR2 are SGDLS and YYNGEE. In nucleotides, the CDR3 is TGTGCCAGCAGCGTTACCTGGAAGGGGCGCGAGCAGTACTTC. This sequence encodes CASSVTWKGREQYF.

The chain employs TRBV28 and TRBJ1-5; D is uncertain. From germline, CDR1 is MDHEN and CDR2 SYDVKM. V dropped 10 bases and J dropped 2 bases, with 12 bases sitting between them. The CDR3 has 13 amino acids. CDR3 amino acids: CAISEFGNQPQHF. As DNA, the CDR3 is TGTGCCATTAGTGAATTCGGCAATCAGCCCCAGCATTTT.

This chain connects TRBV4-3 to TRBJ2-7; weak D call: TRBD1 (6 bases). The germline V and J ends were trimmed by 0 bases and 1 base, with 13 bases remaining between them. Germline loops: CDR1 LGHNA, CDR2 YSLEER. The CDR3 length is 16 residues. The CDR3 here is CASSQEVLDRSYEQYF. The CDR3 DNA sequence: TGCGCCAGCAGCCAAGAAGTCCTCGACAGGTCCTACGAGCAGTACTTC.

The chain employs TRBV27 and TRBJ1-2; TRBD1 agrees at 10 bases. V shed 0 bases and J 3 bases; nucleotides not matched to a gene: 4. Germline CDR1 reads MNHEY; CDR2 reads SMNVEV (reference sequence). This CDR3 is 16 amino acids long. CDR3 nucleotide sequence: TGTGCCAGCAGTTTATCGACGACAGGGGGCGACTATGGCTACACCTTC. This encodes CASSLSTTGGDYGYTF.

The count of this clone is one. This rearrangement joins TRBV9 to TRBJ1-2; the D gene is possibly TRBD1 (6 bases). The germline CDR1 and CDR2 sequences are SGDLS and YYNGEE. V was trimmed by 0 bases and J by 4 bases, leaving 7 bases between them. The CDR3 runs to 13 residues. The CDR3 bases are TGTGCCAGCAGCGTAGAACAGGGCTATGGCTACACCTTC. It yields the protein CASSVEQGYGYTF.

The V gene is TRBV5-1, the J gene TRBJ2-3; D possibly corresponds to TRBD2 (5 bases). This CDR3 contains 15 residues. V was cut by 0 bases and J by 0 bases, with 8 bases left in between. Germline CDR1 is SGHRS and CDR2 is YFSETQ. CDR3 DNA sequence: TGCGCCAGCAGCTTGGCGGGGTTGAGCACAGATACGCAGTATTTT. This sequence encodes CASSLAGLSTDTQYF.

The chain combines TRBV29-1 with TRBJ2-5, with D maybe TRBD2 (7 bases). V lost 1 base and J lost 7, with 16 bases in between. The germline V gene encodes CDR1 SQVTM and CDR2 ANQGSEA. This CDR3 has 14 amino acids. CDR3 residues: CSVEVGGGRGTQYF. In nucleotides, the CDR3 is TGCAGCGTTGAAGTAGGCGGGGGCCGGGGGACCCAGTACTTC.

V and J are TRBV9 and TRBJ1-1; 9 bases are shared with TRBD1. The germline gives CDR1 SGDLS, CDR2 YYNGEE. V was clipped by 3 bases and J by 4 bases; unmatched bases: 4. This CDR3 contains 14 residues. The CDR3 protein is CASSGTQGATEAFF. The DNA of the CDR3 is TGTGCCAGCAGCGGTACACAGGGGGCCACTGAAGCTTTCTTT.

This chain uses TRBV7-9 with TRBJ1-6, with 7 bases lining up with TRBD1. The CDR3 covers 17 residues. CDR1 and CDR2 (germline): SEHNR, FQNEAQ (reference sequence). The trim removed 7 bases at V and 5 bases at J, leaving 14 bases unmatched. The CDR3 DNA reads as TGTGCCAGCAAGGATGCTGTCCTGGGACAGAATAATTCACCCCTCCACTTT. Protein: CASKDAVLGQNNSPLHF.

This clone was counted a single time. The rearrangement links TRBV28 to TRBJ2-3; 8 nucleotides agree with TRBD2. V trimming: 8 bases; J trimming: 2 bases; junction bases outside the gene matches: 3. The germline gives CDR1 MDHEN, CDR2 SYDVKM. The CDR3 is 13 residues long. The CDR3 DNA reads TGTGCCAGCCTTAGCGGGAACACAGATACGCAGTATTTT. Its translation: CASLSGNTDTQYF.

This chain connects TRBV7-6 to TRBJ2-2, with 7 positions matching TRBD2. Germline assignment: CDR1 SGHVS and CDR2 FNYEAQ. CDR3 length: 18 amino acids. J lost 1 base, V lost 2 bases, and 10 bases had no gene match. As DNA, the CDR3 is TGTGCCAGCAGCTTACGTCTTAATCAGCGGGAGAACACCGGGGAGCTGTTTTTT. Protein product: CASSLRLNQRENTGELFF.

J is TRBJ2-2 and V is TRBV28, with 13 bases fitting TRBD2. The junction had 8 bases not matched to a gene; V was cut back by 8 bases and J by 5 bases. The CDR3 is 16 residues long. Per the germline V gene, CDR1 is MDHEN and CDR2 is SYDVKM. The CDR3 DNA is TGTGCCAGCCTGGGCTCGGGACTAGCGGGGACCGGGGAGCTGTTTTTT. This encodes CASLGSGLAGTGELFF.

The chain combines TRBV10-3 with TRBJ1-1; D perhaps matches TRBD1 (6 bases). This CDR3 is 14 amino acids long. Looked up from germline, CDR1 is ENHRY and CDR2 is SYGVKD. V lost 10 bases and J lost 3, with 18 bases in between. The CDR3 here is CATKNQGSHTEAFF. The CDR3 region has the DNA TGTGCCACGAAAAATCAGGGGTCCCACACTGAAGCTTTCTTT.

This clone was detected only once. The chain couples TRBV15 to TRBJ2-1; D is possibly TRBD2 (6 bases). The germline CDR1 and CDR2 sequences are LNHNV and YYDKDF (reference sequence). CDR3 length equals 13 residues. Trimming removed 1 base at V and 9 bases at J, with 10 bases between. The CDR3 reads CATSRVGGGEQFF. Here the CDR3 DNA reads TGTGCCACCAGCAGAGTGGGGGGAGGTGAGCAGTTCTTC.

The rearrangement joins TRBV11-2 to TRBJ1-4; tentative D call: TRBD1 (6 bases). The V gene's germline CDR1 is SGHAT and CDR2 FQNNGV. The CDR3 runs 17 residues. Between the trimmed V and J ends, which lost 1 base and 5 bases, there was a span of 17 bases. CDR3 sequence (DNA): TGTGCCAGCAGCTTAGGAGGTTTGGACAGCCGAAATGAAAAACTGTTTTTT. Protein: CASSLGGLDSRNEKLFF.

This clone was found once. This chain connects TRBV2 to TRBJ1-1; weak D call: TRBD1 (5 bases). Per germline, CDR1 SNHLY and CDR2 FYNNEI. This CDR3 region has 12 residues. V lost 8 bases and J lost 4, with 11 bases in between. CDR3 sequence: CASPREGTEAFF. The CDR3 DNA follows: TGTGCCAGCCCCAGGGAGGGCACTGAAGCTTTCTTT.

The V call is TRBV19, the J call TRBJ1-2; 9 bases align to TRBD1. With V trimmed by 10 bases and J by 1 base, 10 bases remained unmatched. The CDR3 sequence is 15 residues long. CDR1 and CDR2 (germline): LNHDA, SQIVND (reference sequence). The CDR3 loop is CATLPGTGYNYGYTF. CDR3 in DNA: TGTGCCACCTTACCCGGGACAGGGTATAACTATGGCTACACCTTC.

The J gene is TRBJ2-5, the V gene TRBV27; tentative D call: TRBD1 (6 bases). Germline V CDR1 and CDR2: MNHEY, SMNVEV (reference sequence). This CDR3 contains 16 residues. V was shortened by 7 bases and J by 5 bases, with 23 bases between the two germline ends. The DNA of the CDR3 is TGTGCCAGCAAGGCCGGGACAAACAACCTGGGGGAGACCCAGTACTTC. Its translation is CASKAGTNNLGETQYF.